The clone carrying this TCR beta chain was counted between two and nine times. This specimen belongs to a study of blood T cells in healthy people across ages. It was with a sample-barcoded 5' primer and a J-beta primer mix that a second PCR of about 7 to 12 cycles was run. TCRdb re-called the 5' RACE reads with MiXCR, one entry per CDR3 protein. The top ten clones hold roughly an eighth of a sample with about a million distinct CDR3 sequences, about 48% of them seen once. The germline V gene encodes CDR1 MNHEY and CDR2 SVGEGT. Trimming left V 2 bases short and J 9 bases short, with 11 bases between. The CDR3 covers 13 residues.

Sequenced input: blood. The chain has TRBV6-2 or TRBV6-3 and TRBJ2-1, with a weak D call TRBD1 (6 bases). The sequence derives from a man younger than 45 in good health. This CDR3 reads CASSYTGTGEQFF. CDR3 DNA: TGTGCCAGCAGTTACACAGGGACGGGTGAGCAGTTCTTC.